Below are 20 T cell receptor beta chains sequenced from a single sample in a study of shared clonotypes between healthy human individuals (TCRdb year 2020). The library was produced with the immunoSEQ multiplex PCR assay. The table was pulled from immuneACCESS by TCRdb, which kept in-frame rearrangements only. Such tables lose some clones; where checked, under half of the loss comes from unresolved V genes, and the rest has no known cause. This sample gives hundreds of thousands of clones in total; approximately 96% of them show up just once. The ten largest clones capture approximately 0.12% of the sample. CD8 naive samples were obtained by positive selection for CCR7 among CD45RO-negative cells, yielding a CD45RA+CCR7+ population from which TemRA cells were excluded. Sequenced input: naive CD8+ T cells sorted from blood. This specimen's cell subset or site label, per the study, means: CD45RA+CCR7+. The receptor set was obtained from a woman aged 25 to 39 in good health.

V usage is TRBV4-1 and J usage is TRBJ2-7, with D possibly matching TRBD2 (7 bases). CDR1 and CDR2 (germline): MGHRA, YSYEKL. This CDR3 spans 13 amino acids. V lost 6 bases, J lost 3 bases, and 12 bases lay in between. The DNA for the CDR3 is TGCGCCAGCAGTGAGGGGGGGGGCTACGAGCAGTACTTC. Translation: CASSEGGGYEQYF.

This chain links TRBV19 with TRBJ2-7; D possibly uses TRBD1 or TRBD2 (5 bases each). V was clipped by 3 bases and J by 4 bases, with 16 bases between them. Germline V gene data show CDR1 as LNHDA and CDR2 as SQIVND (reference sequence). The CDR3 extends over 15 amino acids. The CDR3 loop is CASSITGAAEYEQYF. The CDR3 nucleotides are TGTGCCAGTAGTATTACAGGAGCGGCGGAATACGAGCAGTACTTC.

V usage is TRBV7-9 and J usage is TRBJ2-1; TRBD2 aligns across 7 bases. This CDR3 is built from 15 residues. Germline-derived CDR1 and CDR2 are SEHNR and FQNEAQ (reference sequence). V shed 0 bases, J shed 7 bases, and the junction held 6 bases outside the gene matches. Here the CDR3 DNA reads TGTGCCAGCAGCTTAGCGCAAGGGACTATGAATGAGCAGTTCTTC. It encodes CASSLAQGTMNEQFF.

The chain has TRBV6-6 and TRBJ1-1, with D uncertain. CDR1 and CDR2 from the germline V gene are MNHNY and SVGAGI (reference sequence). The CDR3 is 12 amino acids. Between the trimmed V and J ends, which lost 4 bases and 6 bases, there was a span of 9 bases. As DNA, the CDR3 is TGTGCCAGCAGTTCGCCGTTCCCTGAAGCTTTCTTT. Its protein product is CASSSPFPEAFF.

The chain is built from TRBV7-9 and TRBJ2-1; TRBD2 matches 9 bases. CDR1 and CDR2 (germline): SEHNR, FQNEAQ (reference sequence). The CDR3 totals 16 residues. Trimming took 6 bases from V and 7 from J; bases not matched to a gene: 13. In DNA, the CDR3 is TGTGCCAGCAGTTCTCTAAGCGGGAGGATTAGGAATGAGCAGTTCTTC. Translating it yields CASSSLSGRIRNEQFF.

V gene TRBV28 combines with J gene TRBJ2-3; D is undetermined. The CDR3 consists of 18 residues. Between the trimmed V and J ends, which lost 3 bases and 1 base, there was a span of 20 bases. Looked up from germline, CDR1 is MDHEN and CDR2 is SYDVKM. CDR3 residues: CASSFISTAVRGTDTQYF. The CDR3 bases are TGTGCCAGCAGTTTTATAAGCACTGCGGTGAGAGGCACAGATACGCAGTATTTT.

This clone was picked up a small number of times. This chain links TRBV4-1 with TRBJ1-5; the D gene is possibly TRBD1 (6 bases). Germline CDR1 and CDR2: MGHRA and YSYEKL. The V and J ends lost 6 bases and 5 bases respectively, with 11 bases between them. This CDR3 has 13 residues. The CDR3 sequence is CASSERTDQPQHF. The CDR3 bases are TGCGCCAGCAGTGAGAGGACAGATCAGCCCCAGCATTTT.

CDR3 loop: CASGGRASYEQYF. CDR3 sequence (DNA): TGTGCCAGCGGCGGGAGGGCCTCATACGAGCAGTACTTC. J is TRBJ2-7 and V is TRBV28, with TRBD2 matching 9 bases. V was pared by 8 bases and J by 4 bases, with 6 bases of the junction left unmatched. Germline V CDR1 and CDR2: MDHEN, SYDVKM. The CDR3 has 13 amino acids.

The J gene is TRBJ2-7, the V gene TRBV2, with TRBD2 matching 11 bases. Per the germline V gene, CDR1 is SNHLY and CDR2 is FYNNEI. The CDR3 is 16 residues long. The V and J ends lost 6 bases and 0 bases, in that order; junction bases with no gene match: 7. CDR3 in amino acids: CASRRLAGSSSYEQYF. For the CDR3, the DNA is TGTGCCAGCAGAAGACTAGCGGGGTCGAGCTCCTACGAGCAGTACTTC.

The chain is built from TRBV5-6 and TRBJ2-7; D unresolved. CDR3 length: 11 residues. The germline CDR1 and CDR2 sequences are SGHDT and YYEEEE. V dropped 3 bases and J dropped 6 bases, with 7 bases sitting between them. The CDR3 loop reads CASSWAGEQYF. In DNA form, the CDR3 reads TGTGCCAGCAGCTGGGCCGGCGAGCAGTACTTC.

The DNA of the CDR3 is TGTGCCAGCAGTTTATATGAAGGGGCGGCCGGGGAGCTGTTTTTT. Translation: CASSLYEGAAGELFF. This chain joins TRBV28 and TRBJ2-2, with a weak D call TRBD1 (5 bases). V was trimmed by 1 base and J by 6 bases, leaving 12 bases between them. The CDR3 spans 15 residues. Germline V gene data show CDR1 as MDHEN and CDR2 as SYDVKM.

This chain joins TRBV6-5 and TRBJ2-1; 9 bases match TRBD2. The V gene's germline CDR1 is MNHEY and CDR2 SVGAGI. V gave up 9 bases and J gave up 9 bases; unmatched junction bases: 9. This CDR3 has 13 residues. This CDR3 reads CASRLAGAVEQFF. The CDR3 nucleotides are TGTGCCAGTCGGTTAGCGGGAGCCGTTGAGCAGTTCTTC.

The gene calls are TRBV4-2 and TRBJ2-1; D is possibly TRBD2 (5 bases). Germline CDR1 is LGHNA and CDR2 is YNFKEQ. CDR3 length equals 13 residues. The V end lost 1 base, the J end lost 4 bases, and 5 bases lay between the germline ends. This chain's CDR3 is CASSQGGYNEQFF. Here the CDR3 DNA reads TGTGCCAGCAGCCAAGGCGGGTACAATGAGCAGTTCTTC.

The chain couples TRBV27 to TRBJ2-7; possibly TRBD2 for D (5 bases). This CDR3 is 13 amino acids long. V was pared by 6 bases and J by 2 bases, with 11 bases between. CDR1 is MNHEY, CDR2 SMNVEV, per germline (reference sequence). CDR3 nucleotide sequence: TGTGCCAGCAGCTCAAGCGGACCCTACGAGCAGTACTTC. Translated: CASSSSGPYEQYF.

The chain recombines TRBV13 with TRBJ2-1; TRBD2 matches at 8 bases. The V gene end was trimmed by 1 base and the J gene end by 4 bases; junction bases not matched to a gene: 6. The CDR3 has 16 residues. The germline V gene has CDR1 PRHDT and CDR2 FYEKMQ (reference sequence). As DNA, the CDR3 is TGTGCCAGCAGCTTAGCCGGGACTAGGGGGTACAATGAGCAGTTCTTC. It yields the protein CASSLAGTRGYNEQFF.

Note on this clone: The same CDR3 also results from other DNA sequences found in this sample. As DNA, the CDR3 is TGTGCCAGCAGTTTAACCACCGGGGAGCTGTTTTTT. Translating it yields CASSLTTGELFF. The V and J genes are TRBV27 and TRBJ2-2, with D uncertain. In germline, CDR1 is MNHEY, CDR2 SMNVEV (reference sequence). V was cut by 2 bases and J by 4 bases, with 2 bases left in between. The CDR3 runs 12 residues.

This chain uses TRBV28 with TRBJ1-1; tentatively, D is TRBD1 (6 bases). Germline V gene lookup returns CDR1 MDHEN and CDR2 SYDVKM. The V end lost 4 bases, the J end lost 4 bases, and 28 bases lay between the germline ends. This CDR3 is built from 19 residues. The CDR3 here is CASSSPRGEVSLTGTEAFF. The CDR3 DNA sequence: TGTGCCAGCAGTTCGCCCAGGGGTGAGGTTTCATTGACGGGCACTGAAGCTTTCTTT.

The chain joins TRBV5-6 to TRBJ1-3; 7 bases agree with TRBD1. V lost 1 base and J lost 2; bases outside the gene matches: 0. Germline lookup yields CDR1 SGHDT and CDR2 YYEEEE. CDR3 length: 14 amino acids. The CDR3 sequence is CASSLQGAGNTIYF. CDR3 sequence (DNA): TGTGCCAGCAGCTTGCAGGGGGCTGGAAACACCATATATTTT.

CDR3 sequence: CASSPAGGRVTEAFF. The CDR3 region has the DNA TGTGCCAGCAGTCCCGCGGGTGGGAGAGTCACTGAAGCTTTCTTT. This sequence joins TRBV27 and TRBJ1-1; D remains unclear. V shed 5 bases and J shed 4 bases, with 17 bases lying between them. Germline CDR1 MNHEY, CDR2 SMNVEV (reference sequence). The CDR3 contains 15 residues.

V and J are TRBV4-1 and TRBJ2-7; 9 bases are shared with TRBD1. The germline V gene encodes CDR1 MGHRA and CDR2 YSYEKL. The CDR3 consists of 17 residues. V was clipped by 0 bases and J by 3 bases; unmatched bases: 9. The CDR3 region is CASSQEDWTGVLYEQYF. For the CDR3, the DNA is TGCGCCAGCAGCCAAGAAGACTGGACAGGGGTTCTCTACGAGCAGTACTTC.